Sequencing of this TCR beta chain was carried out in a study of glioma-infiltrating T cells after dendritic cell vaccination. At the level of the study: Treatment, given 2003 to 2012, was autologous tumor lysate-pulsed dendritic cell vaccination.

In its sample, this clone was seen a few times. The antigen remains undetermined. Selection required adequate fresh-frozen tumor tissue plus more than two years' survival data. Findings of the study overall: Survival was not directly related to TCR clonality in these patients.

The CDR3 covers 14 residues. Trimming pared 8 bases from V and 0 bases from J, leaving 11 bases between. Germline values: CDR1 SEHNR, CDR2 FQNEAQ (reference sequence). TCRB CDR3 was amplified from 2 ug genomic DNA or less. Data came from immunoSEQ multiplex PCR; TCRdb stores just in-frame clones and leaves some out. The sample records under 130,000 clones, 75% to 85% being singletons. The chain employs TRBV7-9 and TRBJ1-3; tentatively, D is TRBD1 (5 bases). This material consisted of blood, taken before dendritic cell vaccination. The sequence was obtained from a human donor with glioblastoma. This CDR3 reads CASSKTDSGNTIYF. In DNA form, the CDR3 reads TGTGCCAGCTCGAAGACAGACTCTGGAAACACCATATATTTT.